The 2 T cell receptor beta chains below come from one sample, sequenced in a study of blood T cell repertoires in COVID-19. Repertoires were generated with immunoSEQ multiplex PCR, while TCRdb's copy carries only in-frame clones and drops some. Here the sample spans over 120,000 clones, over 80% being singletons. The sequencing sample was made of peripheral blood. The receptors originated from a woman aged 50 to 65 with acute or convalescent COVID-19.

This chain links TRBV27 with TRBJ2-2; TRBD1 is a possible D gene (5 bases). Germline CDR1 MNHEY, CDR2 SMNVEV (reference sequence). Trimming pared 7 bases from V and 5 bases from J, leaving 17 bases between. The CDR3 has 15 amino acids. The CDR3 sequence: CASTLGQGFTGELFF. The CDR3 DNA is TGTGCCAGCACCTTGGGGCAGGGTTTTACCGGGGAGCTGTTTTTT.

The rearrangement joins TRBV11-3 to TRBJ2-2; TRBD2 matches at 9 bases. The V segment lost 7 bases and the J segment 6 bases; nucleotides outside the gene matches: 15. The CDR3 has 17 residues. Germline V gene data show CDR1 as SGHNT and CDR2 as YENEEA. CDR3 sequence: CASTKGTGGRASGELFF. The CDR3 DNA reads as TGTGCCAGCACCAAAGGGACTGGCGGGAGGGCCTCCGGGGAGCTGTTTTTT.